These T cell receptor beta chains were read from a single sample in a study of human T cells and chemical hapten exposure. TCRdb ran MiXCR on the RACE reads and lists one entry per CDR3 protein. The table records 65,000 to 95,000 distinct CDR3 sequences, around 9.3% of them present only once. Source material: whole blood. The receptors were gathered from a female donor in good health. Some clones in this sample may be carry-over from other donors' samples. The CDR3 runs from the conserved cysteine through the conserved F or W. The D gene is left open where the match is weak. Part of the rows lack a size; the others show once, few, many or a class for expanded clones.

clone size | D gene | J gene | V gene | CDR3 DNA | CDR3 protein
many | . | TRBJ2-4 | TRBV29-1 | TGCAGCGTTGCCTTAACGGGGAGCAACATTCAGTACTTC | CSVALTGSNIQYF
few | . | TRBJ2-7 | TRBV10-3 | TGTGCCATCAGTGCGGGGGGCAGTTACTACGAGCAGTACTTC | CAISAGGSYYEQYF
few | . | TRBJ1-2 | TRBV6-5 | TGTGCCAGCGGAACTCACGGGTGGGGAGCTGGCTACACCTTC | CASGTHGWGAGYTF
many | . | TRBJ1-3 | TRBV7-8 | TGTGCCAGCAGCTTACAACAGGGCTCTGGAAACACCATATATTTT | CASSLQQGSGNTIYF
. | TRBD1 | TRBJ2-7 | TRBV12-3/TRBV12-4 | TGTGCCAGCAGTCCCCCCCTACTAAGCGTGGGGACAGGGGGGTATCCCTACGAGCAGTACTTC | CASSPPLLSVGTGGYPYEQYF
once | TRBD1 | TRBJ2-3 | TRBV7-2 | TGTGCCAGCAGCATCGACAGGGGGCGGTCAGATACGCAGTATTTT | CASSIDRGRSDTQYF
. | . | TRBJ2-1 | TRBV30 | TGTGCCTGGAGTCGACCCGGTTTCGATGAGCAGTTCTTC | CAWSRPGFDEQFF
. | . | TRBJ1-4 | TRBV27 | TGTGCCAGCGGGGGGCGGAGCCCCGAGGAAAAACTGTTTTTT | CASGGRSPEEKLFF
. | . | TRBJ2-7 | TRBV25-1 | TGTGCCAGCAGTGATGGGACACTCTACGAGCAGTACTTC | CASSDGTLYEQYF
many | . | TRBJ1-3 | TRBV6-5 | TGTGCCAGCAGAAGAGCTGCAGGCTCTGGAAACACCATATATTTT | CASRRAAGSGNTIYF
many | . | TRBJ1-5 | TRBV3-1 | TGTGCCAGCAGCCAAGATACCAGGCTTATAGGGGGCAATCAGCCCCAGCATTTT | CASSQDTRLIGGNQPQHF
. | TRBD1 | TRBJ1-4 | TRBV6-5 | TGTGCCACCAGAACCCGGGACAGGGTTAAGGAAAAACTGTTTTTT | CATRTRDRVKEKLFF
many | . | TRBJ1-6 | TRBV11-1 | TGTGCCAGCAGCCGAGCAGGGCTCGGAAATTCACCCCTCCACTTT | CASSRAGLGNSPLHF
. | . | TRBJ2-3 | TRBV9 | TGTGCCAGCAGCGTAGTGACAGCCCCTAGCACAGATACGCAGTATTTT | CASSVVTAPSTDTQYF
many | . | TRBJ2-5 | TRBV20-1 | TGCAGTGCTAGAAACTCAGACAGGTACCAAGAGACCCAGTACTTC | CSARNSDRYQETQYF
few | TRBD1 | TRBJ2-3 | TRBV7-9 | TGTGCCAGCAGCTGGAACAGGGGAGATACGCAGTATTTT | CASSWNRGDTQYF
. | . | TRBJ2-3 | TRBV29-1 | TGCAGCGTTGATCCGGATAGCACAGATACGCAGTATTTT | CSVDPDSTDTQYF
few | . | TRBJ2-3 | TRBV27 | TGTGCCAGCAGCACACATGGCACAGATACGCAGTATTTT | CASSTHGTDTQYF
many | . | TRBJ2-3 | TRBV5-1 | TGTGCCAGCAGCTTAGGACGGGACACAGATACGCAGTATTTT | CASSLGRDTDTQYF
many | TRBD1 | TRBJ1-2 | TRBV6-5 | TGTGCCAGCAGTTACTCTAGGCAGGGGGCGAACTATGGCTACACCTTC | CASSYSRQGANYGYTF
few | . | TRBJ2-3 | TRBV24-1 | TGTGCCACCAGTCATGGAGGTGGAGGGGTCACAGATACGCAGTATTTT | CATSHGGGGVTDTQYF
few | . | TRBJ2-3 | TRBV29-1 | TGCAGCGTTGAATGGCCGGCAACCACAGATACGCAGTATTTT | CSVEWPATTDTQYF
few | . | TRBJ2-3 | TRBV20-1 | TGCAGTGCTGGGGGTATTGGCGGAGGGGATACAGATACGCAGTATTTT | CSAGGIGGGDTDTQYF
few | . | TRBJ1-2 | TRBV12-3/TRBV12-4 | TGTGCCAGCAGTTTAGTTGTGGGGCGCGGAGTTGGCTACACCTTC | CASSLVVGRGVGYTF
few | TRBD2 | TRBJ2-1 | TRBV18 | TGTGCCAGCTCACTAAAGCGGGGACCGCTCCACAATGAGCAGTTCTTC | CASSLKRGPLHNEQFF
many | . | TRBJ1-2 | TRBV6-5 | TGTGCCAGCAGTCTCGAAGGACAGCTACTCTATGGCTACACCTTC | CASSLEGQLLYGYTF
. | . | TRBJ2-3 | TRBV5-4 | TGTGCCAGCAGCTTGGTGCCAGACACAGATACGCAGTATTTT | CASSLVPDTDTQYF
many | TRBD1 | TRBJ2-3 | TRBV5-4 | TGTGCCAGCAGCTTGGCAGGGGGCGGCCCAGATACGCAGTATTTT | CASSLAGGGPDTQYF
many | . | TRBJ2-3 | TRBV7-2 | TGTGCCAGCAGCCCTAGAGGTGTTCTCAGCACAGATACGCAGTATTTT | CASSPRGVLSTDTQYF
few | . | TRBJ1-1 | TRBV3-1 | TGTGCCAGCAGCCATGAGTCAGGGACTGAAGCTTTCTTT | CASSHESGTEAFF
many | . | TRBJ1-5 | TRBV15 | TGTGCCACCAGCAGTGGTGACAGATCGCCCCAGCATTTT | CATSSGDRSPQHF
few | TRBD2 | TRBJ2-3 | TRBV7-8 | TGTGCCAGCAGCCCGAGGGAAGCGGGGGCTATCACAGATACGCAGTATTTT | CASSPREAGAITDTQYF
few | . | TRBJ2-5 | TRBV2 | TGTGCCAGCAGTGAACGGAGAGGCCTCCAGTACTTC | CASSERRGLQYF
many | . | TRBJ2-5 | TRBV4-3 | TGCGCCAGCAGCCAAGAATACTGGGGGGCAGAGACCCAGTACTTC | CASSQEYWGAETQYF
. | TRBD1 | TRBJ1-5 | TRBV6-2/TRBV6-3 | TGTGCCAGCAGTTACGAGACAGGGAACAATCAGCCCCAGCATTTT | CASSYETGNNQPQHF
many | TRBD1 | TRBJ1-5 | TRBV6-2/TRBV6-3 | TGTGCCAGCAGTTACAGCAGGGGGCAGCCCCAGCATTTT | CASSYSRGQPQHF
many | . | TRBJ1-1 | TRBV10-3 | TGTGCCATCAGTAGAGTGTCCGGGGAAACTGAAGCTTTCTTT | CAISRVSGETEAFF
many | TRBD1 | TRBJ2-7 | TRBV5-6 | TGTGCCAGCACCTGGACAGGGGGTATGGAGCAGTACTTC | CASTWTGGMEQYF
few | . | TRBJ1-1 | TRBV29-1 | TGCAGCGTTGAAGGGACAGAGGATTTGAACACTGAAGCTTTCTTT | CSVEGTEDLNTEAFF
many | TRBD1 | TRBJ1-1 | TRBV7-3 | TGTGCCAGCAGCCTCCGGACAGGGATGAACACTGAAGCTTTCTTT | CASSLRTGMNTEAFF
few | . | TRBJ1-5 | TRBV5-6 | TGTGCCAGCAGCTTGTTCGTGCGGGCAGTAGGCAATCAGCCCCAGCATTTT | CASSLFVRAVGNQPQHF
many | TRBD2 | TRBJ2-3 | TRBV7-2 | TGTGCCAGCAGCCCCCGGACTAGCGGGGGCCGCACAGATACGCAGTATTTT | CASSPRTSGGRTDTQYF
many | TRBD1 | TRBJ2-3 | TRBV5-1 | TGCGCCAGCAGCATAGGACAGGGGGCTTTCACAGATACGCAGTATTTT | CASSIGQGAFTDTQYF
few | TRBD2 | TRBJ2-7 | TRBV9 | TGTGCCAGCAGCGCGCGACCTTCGGCGGGGGTAGCGGCCTACGAGCAGTACTTC | CASSARPSAGVAAYEQYF
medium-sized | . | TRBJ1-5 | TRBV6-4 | TGTGCCAGCAGTGACAAGGCAGGGCATAGTCAGCCCCAGCATTTT | CASSDKAGHSQPQHF
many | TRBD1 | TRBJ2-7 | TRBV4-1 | TGCGCCAGCAGCCAAGGGGACAGGGTGAGCCACGAGCAGTACTTC | CASSQGDRVSHEQYF
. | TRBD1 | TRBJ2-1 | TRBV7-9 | TGTGCCAGCAGCCGCCCGCGGACAGGGCCGGACAATGAGCAGTTCTTC | CASSRPRTGPDNEQFF
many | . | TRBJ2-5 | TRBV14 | TGTGCCAGCAGCCAAACCGTTTTCCCCCAAGAGACCCAGTACTTC | CASSQTVFPQETQYF
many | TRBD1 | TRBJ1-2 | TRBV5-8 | TGTGCCAGCAGCTTGGAGGGGGCGCGCGGCTACACCTTC | CASSLEGARGYTF